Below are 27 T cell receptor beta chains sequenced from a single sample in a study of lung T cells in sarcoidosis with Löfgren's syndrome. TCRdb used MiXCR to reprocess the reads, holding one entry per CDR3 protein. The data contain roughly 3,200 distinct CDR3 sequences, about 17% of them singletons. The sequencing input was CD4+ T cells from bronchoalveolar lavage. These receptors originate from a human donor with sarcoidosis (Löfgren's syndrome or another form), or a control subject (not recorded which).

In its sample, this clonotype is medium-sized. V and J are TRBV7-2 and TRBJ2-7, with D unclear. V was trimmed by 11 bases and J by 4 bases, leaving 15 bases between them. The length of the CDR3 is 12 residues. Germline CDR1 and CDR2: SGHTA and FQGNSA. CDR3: CAPTATLYEQYV. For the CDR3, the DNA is TGTGCCCCCACGGCCACCCTATACGAGCAGTACGTC.

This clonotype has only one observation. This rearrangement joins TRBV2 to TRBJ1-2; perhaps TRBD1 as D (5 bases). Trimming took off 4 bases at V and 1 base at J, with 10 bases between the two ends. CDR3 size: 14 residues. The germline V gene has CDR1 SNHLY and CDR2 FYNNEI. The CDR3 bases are TGTGCCAGCAGTGGAGACAGCGATAACTATGGCTACACCTTC. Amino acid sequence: CASSGDSDNYGYTF.

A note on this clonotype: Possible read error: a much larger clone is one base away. CDR3 sequence (DNA): TGTGCCAGCAGCGAAAGGGGGTATGGCTACAACTTC. The encoded protein is CASSERGYGYNF. The chain couples TRBV7-3 to TRBJ1-2; tentative D call: TRBD1 (6 bases). The CDR3 has 12 residues. Germline V CDR1 and CDR2: SGHTA, FQGTGA.

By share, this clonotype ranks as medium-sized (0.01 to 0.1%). The CDR3 spells CASSLTGYTDTQYF. The CDR3 DNA sequence: TGTGCCAGCAGCTTAACCGGGTATACAGATACGCAGTATTTT. The gene calls are TRBV7-3 and TRBJ2-3, with no clear D. The CDR3 is 14 residues long. CDR1 and CDR2 (germline): SGHTA, FQGTGA. V shed 0 bases and J shed 3 bases, with 7 bases lying between them.

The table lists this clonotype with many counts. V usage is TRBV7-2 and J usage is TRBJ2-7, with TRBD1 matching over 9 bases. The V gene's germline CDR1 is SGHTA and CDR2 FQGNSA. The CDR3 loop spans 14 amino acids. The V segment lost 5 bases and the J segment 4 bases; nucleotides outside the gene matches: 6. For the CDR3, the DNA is TGTGCCAGCAGCCCGGACAGGGGCGGGTACGAGCAGTACGTC. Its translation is CASSPDRGGYEQYV.

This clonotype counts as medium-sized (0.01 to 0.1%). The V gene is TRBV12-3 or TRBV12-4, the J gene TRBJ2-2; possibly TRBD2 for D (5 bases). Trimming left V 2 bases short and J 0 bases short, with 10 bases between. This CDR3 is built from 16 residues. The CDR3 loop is CASSLRLASNTGELFF. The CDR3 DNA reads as TGTGCCAGCAGTTTACGCCTAGCCTCGAACACCGGGGAGCTGTTTTTT.

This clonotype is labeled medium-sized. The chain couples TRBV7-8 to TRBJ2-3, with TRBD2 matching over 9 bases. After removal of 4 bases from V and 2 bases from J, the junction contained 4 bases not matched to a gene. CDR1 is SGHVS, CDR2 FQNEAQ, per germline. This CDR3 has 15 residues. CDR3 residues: CASSSGLATTDTQYF. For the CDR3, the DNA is TGTGCCAGCAGCTCAGGACTAGCGACCACAGATACGCAGTATTTT.

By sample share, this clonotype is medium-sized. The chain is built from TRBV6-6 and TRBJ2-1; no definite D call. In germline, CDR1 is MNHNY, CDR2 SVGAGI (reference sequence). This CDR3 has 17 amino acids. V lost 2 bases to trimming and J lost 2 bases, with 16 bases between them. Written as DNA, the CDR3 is TGTGCCAGCAGTTACAGGGCCGGAGAAGGGACCTACAATGAGCAGTTCTTC. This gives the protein CASSYRAGEGTYNEQFF.

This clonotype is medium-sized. The CDR3 coding sequence is TGTGCTAGTGGTTTGGTAACAAGCAGCCATGGCACTGAAGCTTTCTTT. The encoded protein is CASGLVTSSHGTEAFF. The rearrangement links TRBV12-5 to TRBJ1-1; D is unresolved. The length of the CDR3 is 16 residues. The V gene lost 0 bases and the J gene lost 4 bases, with 15 bases spanning the gap. The germline CDR1 and CDR2 sequences are LGHNT and FRNRAP.

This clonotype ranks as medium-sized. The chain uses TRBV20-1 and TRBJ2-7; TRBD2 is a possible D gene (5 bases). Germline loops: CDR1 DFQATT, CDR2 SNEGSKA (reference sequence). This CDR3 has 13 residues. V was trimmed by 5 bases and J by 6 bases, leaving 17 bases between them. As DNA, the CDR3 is TGCAGTGCTCTGGACGGAGTACGGGGCGAGCAGTACGTC. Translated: CSALDGVRGEQYV.

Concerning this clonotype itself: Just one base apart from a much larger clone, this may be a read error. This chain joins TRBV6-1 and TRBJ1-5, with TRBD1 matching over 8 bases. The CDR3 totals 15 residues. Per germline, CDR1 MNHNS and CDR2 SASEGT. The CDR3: CASSELTGGNQPHHF. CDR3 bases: TGTGCCAGCAGTGAACTTACAGGGGGAAATCAGCCCCATCATTTT.

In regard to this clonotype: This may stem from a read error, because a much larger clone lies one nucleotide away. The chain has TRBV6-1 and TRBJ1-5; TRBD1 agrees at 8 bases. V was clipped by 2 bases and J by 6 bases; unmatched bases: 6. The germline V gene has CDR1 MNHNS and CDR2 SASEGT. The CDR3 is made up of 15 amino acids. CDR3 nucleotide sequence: TGTGCCAGCAGTGAACTTACAGGGGGAAGTCAGCCCCAGCATTTT. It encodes CASSELTGGSQPQHF.

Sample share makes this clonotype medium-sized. The DNA for the CDR3 is TGTGCCAGCAGCCTAGACAGGGAGCAGCCCCAGCATTTT. Translation: CASSLDREQPQHF. This chain uses TRBV3-1 with TRBJ1-5; 7 bases align to TRBD1. From germline, CDR1 is LGHDT and CDR2 YNNKEL (reference sequence). V shed 4 bases and J 7 bases; nucleotides not matched to a gene: 4. This CDR3 has 13 amino acids.

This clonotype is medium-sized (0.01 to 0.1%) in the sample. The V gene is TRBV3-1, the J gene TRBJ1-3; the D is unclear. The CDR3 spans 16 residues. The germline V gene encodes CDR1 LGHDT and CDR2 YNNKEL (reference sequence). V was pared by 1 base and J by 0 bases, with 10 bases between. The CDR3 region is CASSQVGPTSGNTIYF. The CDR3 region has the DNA TGTGCCAGCAGCCAAGTCGGCCCGACCTCTGGAAACACCATATATTTT.

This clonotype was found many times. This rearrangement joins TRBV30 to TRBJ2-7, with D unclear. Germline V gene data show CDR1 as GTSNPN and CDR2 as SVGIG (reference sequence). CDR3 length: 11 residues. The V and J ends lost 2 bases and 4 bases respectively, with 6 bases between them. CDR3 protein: CAWSTGYEQYF. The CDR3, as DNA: TGTGCCTGGAGTACCGGTTACGAGCAGTACTTC.

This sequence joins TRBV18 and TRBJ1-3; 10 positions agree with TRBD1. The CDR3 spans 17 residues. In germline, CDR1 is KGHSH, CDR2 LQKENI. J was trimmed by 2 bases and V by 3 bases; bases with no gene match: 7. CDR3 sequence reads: CASSPIPGTGAGNTIYF. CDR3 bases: TGTGCCAGCTCACCGATTCCCGGGACAGGGGCTGGAAACACCATATATTTT.

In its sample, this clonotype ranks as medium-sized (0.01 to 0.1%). This chain's CDR3 is CASSGGPLPQYF. Written as DNA, the CDR3 is TGTGCCAGCAGCGGGGGACCGCTACCCCAGTACTTC. This chain joins TRBV2 and TRBJ2-5; D may be TRBD2 (6 bases). From germline, CDR1 is SNHLY and CDR2 FYNNEI. V was clipped by 6 bases and J by 9 bases, with 14 bases between them. The CDR3 runs to 12 residues.

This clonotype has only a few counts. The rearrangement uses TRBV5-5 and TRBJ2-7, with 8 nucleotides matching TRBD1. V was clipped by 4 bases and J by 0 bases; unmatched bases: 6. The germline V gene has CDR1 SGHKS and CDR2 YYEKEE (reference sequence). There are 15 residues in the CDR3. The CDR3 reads CASSVTGGSSYEQYV. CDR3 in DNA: TGTGCCAGCAGCGTCACAGGGGGGAGCTCCTACGAGCAGTACGTC.

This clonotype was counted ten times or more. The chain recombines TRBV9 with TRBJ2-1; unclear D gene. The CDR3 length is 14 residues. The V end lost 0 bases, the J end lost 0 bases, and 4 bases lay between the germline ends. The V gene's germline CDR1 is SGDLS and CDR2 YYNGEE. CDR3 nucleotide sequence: TGTGCCAGCAGCGTAGACGTCTCCTACAATGAGCAGTTCTTC. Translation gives CASSVDVSYNEQFF.

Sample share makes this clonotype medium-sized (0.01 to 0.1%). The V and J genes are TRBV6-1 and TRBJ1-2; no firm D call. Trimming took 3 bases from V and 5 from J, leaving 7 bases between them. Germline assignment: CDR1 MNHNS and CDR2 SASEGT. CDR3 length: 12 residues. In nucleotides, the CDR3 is TGTGCCAGCAGTGATAGACGGTATGGCTACACCTTC. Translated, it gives CASSDRRYGYTF.

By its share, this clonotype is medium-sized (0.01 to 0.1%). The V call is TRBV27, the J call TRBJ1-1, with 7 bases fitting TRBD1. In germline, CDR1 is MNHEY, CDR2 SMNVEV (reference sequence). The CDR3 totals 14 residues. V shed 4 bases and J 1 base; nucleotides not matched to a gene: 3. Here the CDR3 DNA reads TGTGCCAGCAGTTCCCCAGGGGGGAACACTGAAGCTTTCTTT. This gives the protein CASSSPGGNTEAFF.

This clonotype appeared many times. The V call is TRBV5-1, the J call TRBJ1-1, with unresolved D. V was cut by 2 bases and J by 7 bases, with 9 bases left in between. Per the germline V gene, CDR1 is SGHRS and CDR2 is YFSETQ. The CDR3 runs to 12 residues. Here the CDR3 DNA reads TGCGCCAGCAGCTTTACGGACCGTGAAGCTTTCTTT. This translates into CASSFTDREAFF.

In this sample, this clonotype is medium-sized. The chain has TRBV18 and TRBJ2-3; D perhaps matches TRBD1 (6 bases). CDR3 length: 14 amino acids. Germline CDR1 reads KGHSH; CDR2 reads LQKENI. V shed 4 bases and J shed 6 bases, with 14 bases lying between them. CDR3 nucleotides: TGTGCCAGCTCACAGTCTACAGGGATTGATACGCAGTATTTT. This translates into CASSQSTGIDTQYF. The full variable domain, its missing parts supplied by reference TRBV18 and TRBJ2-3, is NAGVMQNPRHLVRRRGQEARLRCSPMKGHSHVYWYRQLPEEGLKFMVYLQKENIIDESGMPKERFSAEFPKEGPSILRIQQVVRGDSAAYFCASSQSTGIDTQYFGPGTRLTVL.

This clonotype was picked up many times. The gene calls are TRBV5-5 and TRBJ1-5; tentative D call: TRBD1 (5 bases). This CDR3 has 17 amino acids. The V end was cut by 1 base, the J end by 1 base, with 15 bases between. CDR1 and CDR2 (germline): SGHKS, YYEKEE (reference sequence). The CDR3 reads CASSLMMGRKSNQPQHF. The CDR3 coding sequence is TGTGCCAGCAGCTTGATGATGGGACGGAAGAGCAATCAGCCCCAGCATTTT. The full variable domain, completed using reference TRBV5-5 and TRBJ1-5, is DAGVTQSPTHLIKTRGQQVTLRCSPISGHKSVSWYQQVLGQGPQFIFQYYEKEERGRGNFPDRFSARQFPNYSSELNVNALLLGDSALYLCASSLMMGRKSNQPQHFGDGTRLSIL.

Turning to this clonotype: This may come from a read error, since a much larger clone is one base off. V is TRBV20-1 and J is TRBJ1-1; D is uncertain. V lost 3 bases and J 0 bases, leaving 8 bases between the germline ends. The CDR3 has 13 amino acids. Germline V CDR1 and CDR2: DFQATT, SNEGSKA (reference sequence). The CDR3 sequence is CSARLEMNTEAFF. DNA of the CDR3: TGCAGTGCTAGGTTGGAGATGAACACTGAAGCTTTCTTT.

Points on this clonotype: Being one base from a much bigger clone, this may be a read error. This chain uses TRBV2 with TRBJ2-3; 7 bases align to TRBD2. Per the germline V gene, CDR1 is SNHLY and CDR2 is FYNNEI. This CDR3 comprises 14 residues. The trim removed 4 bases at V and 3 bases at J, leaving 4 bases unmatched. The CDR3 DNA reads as TGTGCCAGCAGTGGCTGGGGGGGAACAGATACGCAGTATTTT. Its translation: CASSGWGGTDTQYF.

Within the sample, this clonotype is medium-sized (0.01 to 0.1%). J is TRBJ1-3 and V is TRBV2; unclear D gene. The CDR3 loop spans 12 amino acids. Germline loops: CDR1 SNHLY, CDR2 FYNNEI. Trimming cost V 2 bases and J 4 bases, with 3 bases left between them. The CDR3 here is CASSESGNTIYF. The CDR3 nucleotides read TGTGCCAGCAGTGAATCCGGAAACACCATATATTTT.